Each of the 17 T cell receptor beta chains below was sequenced from the same sample in a study of blood T cell repertoires in COVID-19. Libraries were prepared by immunoSEQ multiplex PCR; TCRdb keeps only in-frame clonotypes and omits some of them. The data contain some 90,000 clones, 65% to 90% of them singletons. The sequenced sample consisted of peripheral blood. Every receptor here comes from an elderly woman with acute or convalescent COVID-19.

This clone is a singleton in its sample. V is TRBV2 and J is TRBJ1-4; D ambiguous. The CDR3 loop spans 12 amino acids. The V end lost 4 bases, the J end lost 8 bases, and 8 bases lay between the germline ends. Germline CDR1 and CDR2: SNHLY and FYNNEI. The chain's CDR3 is CASSGSVEKLFF. For the CDR3, the DNA is TGTGCCAGCAGTGGGTCAGTGGAAAAACTGTTTTTT.

The genes are TRBV5-1 and TRBJ2-5, with TRBD2 matching 14 bases. The germline gives CDR1 SGHRS, CDR2 YFSETQ. The V gene end was trimmed by 2 bases and the J gene end by 5 bases; junction bases not matched to a gene: 8. This CDR3 has 17 amino acids. The CDR3 region has the DNA TGCGCCAGCAGCTTCCAACCGACTAGCGGGGGGGCTGAGACCCAGTACTTC. Amino acids: CASSFQPTSGGAETQYF.

V and J are TRBV4-2 and TRBJ1-1; D might be TRBD1 (5 bases). The CDR3 spans 12 residues. Trimming took 3 bases from V and 7 from J, leaving 9 bases between them. CDR1 is LGHNA, CDR2 YNFKEQ, per germline. The CDR3 DNA follows: TGTGCCAGCAGCCACCCCGGGGGTGAAGCTTTCTTT. Protein product: CASSHPGGEAFF.

The V and J genes are TRBV28 and TRBJ1-4; 8 bases fit TRBD1. This CDR3 comprises 14 residues. J lost 8 bases, V lost 6 bases, and 8 bases had no gene match. Germline lookup yields CDR1 MDHEN and CDR2 SYDVKM. This CDR3 reads CASRPTGGVEKLFF. The CDR3 DNA follows: TGTGCCAGCAGGCCTACAGGGGGGGTCGAAAAACTGTTTTTT.

V is TRBV2 and J is TRBJ2-3; 8 nucleotides align to TRBD1. Germline assignment: CDR1 SNHLY and CDR2 FYNNEI. V lost 4 bases, J lost 5 bases, and 2 bases stayed unmatched. The length of the CDR3 is 13 residues. The CDR3 DNA follows: TGTGCCAGCAGTGCCAGGGGGCTAGATACGCAGTATTTT. It translates to CASSARGLDTQYF.

This chain connects TRBV28 to TRBJ2-7, with D possibly matching TRBD1 (6 bases). The germline V and J ends were trimmed by 5 bases and 3 bases, with 17 bases remaining between them. Germline V gives CDR1 MDHEN, CDR2 SYDVKM. The CDR3 has 15 residues. CDR3 nucleotides: TGTGCCAGCAGTCTAGACAGTCAAGGGGGCTACGAGCAGTACTTC. Its translation: CASSLDSQGGYEQYF.

V usage is TRBV6-5 and J usage is TRBJ2-5; TRBD1 is a possible D gene (5 bases). The CDR3 has 14 amino acids. Germline V CDR1 and CDR2: MNHEY, SVGAGI. The V gene lost 1 base and the J gene lost 1 base, with 7 bases spanning the gap. The CDR3 region has the DNA TGTGCCAGCAGTTACTTCGACAGCCAAGAGACCCAGTACTTC. This gives the protein CASSYFDSQETQYF.

J is TRBJ2-1 and V is TRBV11-3; the match to TRBD2 covers 13 bases. Germline CDR1 is SGHNT and CDR2 is YENEEA. V lost 5 bases and J lost 4; bases outside the gene matches: 5. The CDR3 totals 16 residues. CDR3 DNA: TGTGCCAGCAGCCTACTAGCGGGGGGGAATTACAATGAGCAGTTCTTC. It codes for CASSLLAGGNYNEQFF.

The rearrangement uses TRBV2 and TRBJ2-5; 9 nucleotides match TRBD1. This CDR3 has 13 residues. Germline lookup yields CDR1 SNHLY and CDR2 FYNNEI. V was pared by 6 bases and J by 5 bases, with 4 bases of the junction left unmatched. In nucleotides, the CDR3 is TGTGCCAGCAGGGAGACAGGGGGGGAGACCCAGTACTTC. It specifies CASRETGGETQYF.

The chain combines TRBV2 with TRBJ1-1; possibly TRBD1 for D (6 bases). In germline, CDR1 is SNHLY, CDR2 FYNNEI. CDR3 size: 13 residues. The V end was cut by 4 bases, the J end by 5 bases, with 11 bases between. The CDR3: CASSGGGRTEAFF. Written as DNA, the CDR3 is TGTGCCAGCAGTGGAGGGGGTAGGACTGAAGCTTTCTTT.

This sequence joins TRBV9 and TRBJ2-7; the D gene is possibly TRBD1 (5 bases). The germline V gene has CDR1 SGDLS and CDR2 YYNGEE. The CDR3 extends over 14 amino acids. Trimming left V 4 bases short and J 0 bases short, with 11 bases between. In DNA, the CDR3 is TGTGCCAGCAGCCCAACAGGTACCTCCTACGAGCAGTACTTC. Its protein is CASSPTGTSYEQYF.

The J gene is TRBJ2-7, the V gene TRBV2, with 7 positions matching TRBD1. Trimming took 8 bases from V and 5 from J; bases not matched to a gene: 9. CDR1 is SNHLY, CDR2 FYNNEI, per germline. The CDR3 contains 13 residues. The CDR3 sequence is CASGNRGGNEQYF. The CDR3, as DNA: TGTGCCAGCGGCAACAGGGGTGGGAACGAGCAGTACTTC.

The V call is TRBV15, the J call TRBJ1-2; D ambiguous. Trimming removed 5 bases from V and 0 bases from J, with 19 bases in between. The CDR3 runs 17 residues. Germline V gene sequence: CDR1 LNHNV, CDR2 YYDKDF (reference sequence). As DNA, the CDR3 is TGTGCCACCAGCCCACGGGGATCGCGGCGGGCTAACTATGGCTACACCTTC. The encoded protein is CATSPRGSRRANYGYTF.

This sequence joins TRBV13 and TRBJ2-3, with unresolved D. The V end lost 5 bases, the J end lost 2 bases, and 8 bases lay between the germline ends. In germline, CDR1 is PRHDT, CDR2 FYEKMQ (reference sequence). The CDR3 length is 13 residues. The CDR3 protein is CASSPPYTDTQYF. The CDR3 DNA reads TGTGCCAGCAGCCCCCCCTACACAGATACGCAGTATTTT.

The chain uses TRBV5-4 and TRBJ1-2; no definite D call. CDR1 SGHNT and CDR2 YYREEE come from the germline V gene (reference sequence). There are 14 residues in the CDR3. V gave up 4 bases and J gave up 5 bases, with 15 bases separating them. CDR3 sequence reads: CASSTGNLPYGYTF. CDR3 coding DNA: TGTGCCAGCAGCACGGGAAACCTGCCGTATGGCTACACCTTC.

V and J are TRBV7-8 and TRBJ2-7; D is perhaps TRBD2 (6 bases). Germline V gene data show CDR1 as SGHVS and CDR2 as FQNEAQ. V was clipped by 0 bases and J by 2 bases, with 11 bases between them. The length of the CDR3 is 15 residues. Written as DNA, the CDR3 is TGTGCCAGCAGCTTAGCGTTAGCGGAGCCCTACGAGCAGTACTTC. As protein: CASSLALAEPYEQYF.

The J gene is TRBJ1-2, the V gene TRBV12-3 or TRBV12-4; D not certain. V lost 5 bases and J 6 bases, leaving 13 bases between the germline ends. The CDR3 loop spans 13 amino acids. The CDR3 is CASSPAGFHGYTF. The CDR3 DNA reads as TGTGCCAGCAGTCCTGCGGGGTTTCATGGCTACACCTTC.